The next 2 T cell receptor beta chains were all read from a single sample in a study of cytomegalovirus exposure and HLA in healthy donors. PCR employed 60 Vbeta and 13 Jbeta primers. The protocol was immunoSEQ multiplex PCR, while the TCRdb copy is restricted to in-frame clones and leaves out a portion. Of about 150,000 clones listed, around 74% are singletons. Sequenced material: PBMCs. Receptors were obtained from a man aged 18 to 29 in good health and CMV-seronegative.

This chain uses TRBV5-1 with TRBJ2-1, with 8 bases matching TRBD1. Germline CDR1 and CDR2: SGHRS and YFSETQ. The V gene end was trimmed by 4 bases and the J gene end by 0 bases; junction bases not matched to a gene: 6. This CDR3 is 16 amino acids long. CDR3 bases: TGCGCCAGCAGCCATGGAGACAGGGGCTCCTACAATGAGCAGTTCTTC. This encodes CASSHGDRGSYNEQFF. The full variable domain, rest sourced from reference TRBV5-1 and TRBJ2-1, is KAGVTQTPRYLIKTRGQQVTLSCSPISGHRSVSWYQQTPGQGLQFLFEYFSETQRNKGNFPGRFSGRQFSNSRSEMNVSTLELGDSALYLCASSHGDRGSYNEQFFGPGTRLTVL.

This clone was recorded a few times. The V and J genes are TRBV13 and TRBJ1-1, with 7 bases identical to TRBD1. The trim removed 6 bases at V and 10 bases at J, leaving 17 bases unmatched. CDR3 length: 15 amino acids. CDR1 is PRHDT, CDR2 FYEKMQ, per germline (reference sequence). The CDR3 here is CASSPQGQARLSAFF. The CDR3 DNA sequence: TGTGCCAGCAGTCCCCAAGGACAGGCGAGGTTGTCAGCTTTCTTT. The complete variable domain, with remaining parts taken from reference TRBV13 and TRBJ1-1, reads AAGVIQSPRHLIKEKRETATLKCYPIPRHDTVYWYQQGPGQDPQFLISFYEKMQSDKGSIPDRFSAQQFSDYHSELNMSSLELGDSALYFCASSPQGQARLSAFFGQGTRLTVV.